These 5 T cell receptor beta chains were sequenced from one sample in a study of T-cell memory formation after mild COVID-19. TCRdb ran MiXCR on the 5' RACE reads and lists one entry per CDR3 protein. The sample holds some 450,000 distinct CDR3 sequences, 20% seen once. What was sequenced was PBMCs or a T cell subset sorted from them (not recorded which). These receptors all stem from an adult woman who had mild COVID-19 (a few samples of this study predate the infection). Cell type and time point are not known.

This clonotype was observed a handful of times. V is TRBV5-5 and J is TRBJ1-1; 7 bases are shared with TRBD1. Losses at the gene ends were 0 bases for V and 4 bases for J; bases not matched to a gene: 3. The CDR3 runs 14 residues. Looked up from germline, CDR1 is SGHKS and CDR2 is YYEKEE (reference sequence). The CDR3 DNA reads as TGTGCCAGCAGCTTGGCCCCAGGGGGCACTGAAGCTTTCTTT. Its protein is CASSLAPGGTEAFF. The full variable domain, with the rest looked up from reference TRBV5-5 and TRBJ1-1, is DAGVTQSPTHLIKTRGQQVTLRCSPISGHKSVSWYQQVLGQGPQFIFQYYEKEERGRGNFPDRFSARQFPNYSSELNVNALLLGDSALYLCASSLAPGGTEAFFGQGTRLTVV.

V and J are TRBV5-8 and TRBJ2-5, with D maybe TRBD1 (5 bases). Per the germline V gene, CDR1 is SGHTS and CDR2 is YDEGEE. The ends were cut back, 0 bases at V and 3 bases at J, with 15 bases in the middle. The CDR3 runs 16 residues. CDR3 sequence (DNA): TGTGCCAGCAGCTTGGTAGGGCTGGCAGGGAAAGAGACCCAGTACTTC. Translated, it gives CASSLVGLAGKETQYF.

The V gene is TRBV18, the J gene TRBJ1-2; perhaps TRBD1 as D (6 bases). Germline CDR1 and CDR2: KGHSH and LQKENI. Trimming left V 5 bases short and J 4 bases short, with 11 bases between. The length of the CDR3 is 13 residues. In DNA, the CDR3 is TGTGCCAGCTCAGCGGACAGCACCTATGGCTACACCTTC. Protein: CASSADSTYGYTF. The complete variable domain, with remaining parts taken from reference TRBV18 and TRBJ1-2, reads NAGVMQNPRHLVRRRGQEARLRCSPMKGHSHVYWYRQLPEEGLKFMVYLQKENIIDESGMPKERFSAEFPKEGPSILRIQQVVRGDSAAYFCASSADSTYGYTFGSGTRLTVV.

This clonotype was seen only a few times. The chain combines TRBV18 with TRBJ1-2; no firm D call. The CDR3 covers 13 residues. V was trimmed by 2 bases and J by 7 bases, leaving 11 bases between them. Germline CDR1 is KGHSH and CDR2 is LQKENI. The CDR3 loop reads CASSPDLGAGYTF. The CDR3 DNA sequence: TGTGCCAGCTCACCAGACTTAGGAGCTGGCTACACCTTC.

The J gene is TRBJ2-2, the V gene TRBV6-5; TRBD1 matches 10 bases. Germline lookup yields CDR1 MNHEY and CDR2 SVGAGI. V was pared by 5 bases and J by 9 bases, with 6 bases of the junction left unmatched. The CDR3 extends over 14 amino acids. DNA for the CDR3: TGTGCCAGCAGTGCGGGACAGGGGATTCGGGAGCTGTTTTTT. This encodes CASSAGQGIRELFF.